This note documents a single T cell receptor (beta chain) sequence. V lost 5 bases to trimming and J lost 0 bases, with 8 bases between them. CDR3 length: 14 residues. CDR1 is SEHNR, CDR2 FQNEAQ, per germline (reference sequence). The entry originates in a study of T cells in Graves' hyperthyroidism and ophthalmopathy. About the research overall: Upon initial diagnosis and before any treatment, peripheral blood was collected.

Diagnosis of hyperthyroidism was new in patients aged 18 to 65, and its duration was under 2 months. The source of the PBMCs was approximately 9.5 ml of fresh peripheral blood. Template material for amplifying TCR beta CDR3 regions consisted of RNA transcripts. The HTBI set primed first-round TCR CDR3 RT-PCR. MiXCR was run by TCRdb on the multiplex PCR reads, yielding one entry per CDR3 protein. The data show some 740,000 distinct CDR3 sequences, around 15% seen once. The receptor was derived from a woman under 30 with Graves' hyperthyroidism. V gene TRBV7-9 combines with J gene TRBJ1-3, with D unresolved. The sequencing sample was made of blood. The CDR3 DNA reads TGTGCCAGCAGCAAAGGACCCTCTGGAAACACCATATATTTT. Its translation: CASSKGPSGNTIYF.